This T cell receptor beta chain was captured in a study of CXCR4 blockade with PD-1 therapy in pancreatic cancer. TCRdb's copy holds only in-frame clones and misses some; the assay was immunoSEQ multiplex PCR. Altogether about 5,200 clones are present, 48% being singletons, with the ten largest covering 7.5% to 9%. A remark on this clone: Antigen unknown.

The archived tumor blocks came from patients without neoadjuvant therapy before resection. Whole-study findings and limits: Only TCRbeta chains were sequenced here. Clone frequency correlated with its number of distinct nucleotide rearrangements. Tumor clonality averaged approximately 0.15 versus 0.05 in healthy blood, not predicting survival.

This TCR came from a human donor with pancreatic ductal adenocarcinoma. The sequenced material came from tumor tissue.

CDR3 nucleotide sequence: TGTGCCAGCAGTGGTCCCAGGGGGCGGAACGAGCAGTACTTC. Translating it yields CASSGPRGRNEQYF. This chain joins TRBV6-8 and TRBJ2-7; TRBD1 matches at 8 bases. This CDR3 is 14 amino acids long. CDR1 and CDR2 from the germline V gene are MNHGY and SAAAGT. V was pared by 5 bases and J by 5 bases, with 8 bases of the junction left unmatched.